These 21 T cell receptor beta chains were all obtained from the same sample, sequenced in a study of shared clonotypes between healthy human individuals. Data came from immunoSEQ multiplex PCR; TCRdb stores just in-frame clones and leaves some out. The sample includes 2 million or so clones, around 95% of them seen just once. The specimen was naive CD4+ T cells sorted from blood. Subset denoted: CD45RA+ positively selected. The receptors derive from a man aged 18 to 30 in good health.

This chain joins TRBV10-3 and TRBJ1-1; D ambiguous. The V end was cut by 5 bases, the J end by 5 bases, with 6 bases between. The CDR3 loop spans 11 amino acids. Germline lookup yields CDR1 ENHRY and CDR2 SYGVKD. In nucleotides, the CDR3 is TGTGCCATCAGTCATGGTACTGAAGCTTTCTTT. It codes for CAISHGTEAFF.

The genes are TRBV13 and TRBJ2-5; the D gene is possibly TRBD1 (6 bases). The CDR3 sequence is 14 residues long. Germline V lookup: CDR1 PRHDT, CDR2 FYEKMQ (reference sequence). The germline V and J ends were trimmed by 2 bases and 7 bases, with 14 bases remaining between them. The CDR3 loop reads CASSLLRGGGTQYF. Here the CDR3 DNA reads TGTGCCAGCAGCTTACTCAGGGGTGGAGGGACCCAGTACTTC.

This rearrangement joins TRBV2 to TRBJ2-2, with 7 bases lining up with TRBD2. CDR1 and CDR2 from the germline V gene are SNHLY and FYNNEI. V was clipped by 8 bases and J by 7 bases; unmatched bases: 13. There are 15 residues in the CDR3. The CDR3 protein is CASRIMRESGGELFF. Written as DNA, the CDR3 is TGTGCCAGCCGCATAATGCGGGAGAGCGGCGGGGAGCTGTTTTTT.

Turning to this clone: Other DNA sequences in the same sample also yield this CDR3. V is TRBV10-1 and J is TRBJ2-2; D ambiguous. The CDR3 extends over 13 amino acids. CDR1 is WNHNN, CDR2 SYGVQD, per germline (reference sequence). Trimming took off 0 bases at V and 8 bases at J, with 7 bases between the two ends. The CDR3 is CASSESQIGELFF. As DNA, the CDR3 is TGCGCCAGCAGTGAGTCTCAGATTGGGGAGCTGTTTTTT.

This clone has just one count. At the DNA level, this CDR3 is encoded by other sequences in the same sample as well. The chain is built from TRBV25-1 and TRBJ1-1; tentative D call: TRBD1 (5 bases). The CDR3 covers 13 residues. The ends were cut back, 6 bases at V and 4 bases at J, with 12 bases in the middle. CDR1 is MGHDK, CDR2 SYGVNS, per germline. The CDR3: CASSGQGVTEAFF. The CDR3 DNA reads TGTGCCAGCAGCGGTCAGGGCGTCACTGAAGCTTTCTTT.

The chain uses TRBV7-6 and TRBJ2-5, with D unclear. The CDR3 length is 14 residues. Germline V gene sequence: CDR1 SGHVS, CDR2 FNYEAQ. V was shortened by 5 bases and J by 5 bases, with 15 bases between the two germline ends. The CDR3 nucleotides read TGTGCCAGCAGCCGAGGAAATGTGGGCGAGACCCAGTACTTC. The encoded protein is CASSRGNVGETQYF.

The CDR3 loop reads CASSVVGREPQYF. DNA of the CDR3: TGTGCCAGCAGCGTAGTGGGTCGGGAGCCCCAGTACTTC. The V call is TRBV9, the J call TRBJ2-5; TRBD2 might be the D (6 bases). Between the trimmed V and J ends, which lost 0 bases and 9 bases, there was a span of 12 bases. The CDR3 is 13 residues long. Germline CDR1 reads SGDLS; CDR2 reads YYNGEE.

CDR3 sequence reads: CASSPRAGGASTEAFF. The CDR3 bases are TGTGCCAGCTCACCGCGAGCAGGGGGCGCATCCACTGAAGCTTTCTTT. This sequence joins TRBV18 and TRBJ1-1, with 8 nucleotides matching TRBD1. CDR3 length equals 16 residues. J gave up 4 bases and V 3 bases, and 10 bases lay outside the gene matches. Germline V gives CDR1 KGHSH, CDR2 LQKENI. Full variable domain (remainder filled in from reference TRBV18 and TRBJ1-1): NAGVMQNPRHLVRRRGQEARLRCSPMKGHSHVYWYRQLPEEGLKFMVYLQKENIIDESGMPKERFSAEFPKEGPSILRIQQVVRGDSAAYFCASSPRAGGASTEAFFGQGTRLTVV.

The CDR3 sequence: CAISRAGAPVGYTF. The CDR3 region has the DNA TGTGCCATTTCCCGGGCGGGGGCCCCGGTAGGCTACACCTTC. The chain combines TRBV6-1 with TRBJ1-2; perhaps TRBD1 as D (6 bases). The CDR3 runs to 14 residues. Germline values: CDR1 MNHNS, CDR2 SASEGT. Trimming took off 10 bases at V and 8 bases at J, with 23 bases between the two ends.

The chain carries TRBV7-2 and TRBJ2-5, with D perhaps given as TRBD1 or TRBD2 (5 bases each). CDR3 size: 15 residues. CDR1 and CDR2 (germline): SGHTA, FQGNSA. V lost 5 bases and J lost 1, with 14 bases in between. The CDR3 protein is CASSRRPGTQETQYF. The CDR3 coding sequence is TGTGCCAGCAGCCGTCGCCCAGGGACCCAAGAGACCCAGTACTTC.

Remarks on this clone: The sample carries other DNA sequences with the same CDR3. This sequence joins TRBV11-2 and TRBJ1-2, with 8 nucleotides matching TRBD1. CDR1 and CDR2 from the germline V gene are SGHAT and FQNNGV. Losses at the gene ends were 4 bases for V and 4 bases for J; bases not matched to a gene: 2. This CDR3 has 13 amino acids. The CDR3, as DNA: TGTGCCAGCAGCTCAGGACAGGGCTATGGCTACACCTTC. This codes for CASSSGQGYGYTF.

Note on this clone: An end of the junction does not agree with germline; a read error may underlie this. This chain uses TRBV19 with TRBJ1-1; unclear D gene. Germline CDR1 LNHDA, CDR2 SQIVND (reference sequence). The CDR3 has 13 residues. Here the CDR3 reads CASSVDVNTEAFF. In DNA form, the CDR3 reads TGTGCCAGTAGTGTAGACGTGAACACTGAAGCTTTCTTT.

A note on this clone: Other DNA sequences in the same sample also yield this CDR3. This chain uses TRBV28 with TRBJ2-7, with D perhaps TRBD1 or TRBD2 (6 bases each). The CDR3 is 14 amino acids. Germline values: CDR1 MDHEN, CDR2 SYDVKM. Trimming cost V 5 bases and J 2 bases, with 13 bases left between them. The CDR3 spells CASSLTGGPYEQYF. DNA of the CDR3: TGTGCCAGCAGTCTCACCGGGGGCCCCTACGAGCAGTACTTC.

V usage is TRBV11-2 and J usage is TRBJ2-1; 9 bases are shared with TRBD2. This CDR3 has 16 amino acids. Germline lookup yields CDR1 SGHAT and CDR2 FQNNGV. With V trimmed by 6 bases and J by 3 bases, 9 bases remained unmatched. The DNA of the CDR3 is TGTGCCAGCAGTCGGATAGCGGGAGAGAGCTACAATGAGCAGTTCTTC. Translated: CASSRIAGESYNEQFF.

The J gene is TRBJ2-7, the V gene TRBV28; D unresolved. With 10 bases removed from V and 0 bases from J, the gap between germline ends came to 4 bases. Germline-derived CDR1 and CDR2 are MDHEN and SYDVKM. CDR3 length equals 10 residues. This chain's CDR3 is CATLSYEQYF. The CDR3 DNA is TGTGCCACCCTCTCCTACGAGCAGTACTTC.

The chain couples TRBV28 to TRBJ2-7; unclear D gene. The CDR3 extends over 13 amino acids. Germline CDR1 and CDR2: MDHEN and SYDVKM. Trimming shortened V by 5 bases and J by 4 bases, and 12 bases separated the two germline ends. In DNA, the CDR3 is TGTGCCAGCAGTACCCTATCAGTATACGAGCAGTACTTC. Its protein product is CASSTLSVYEQYF.

For the CDR3, the DNA is TGTGCCAGCATTAATGGAAACACTGAAGCTTTCTTT. Its protein product is CASINGNTEAFF. The V and J genes are TRBV2 and TRBJ1-1; the D is unclear. V was pared by 7 bases and J by 2 bases, with 8 bases between. The CDR3 spans 12 residues. CDR1 SNHLY and CDR2 FYNNEI come from the germline V gene.

The chain has TRBV10-3 and TRBJ2-3; D is uncertain. V lost 0 bases, J lost 1 base, and 11 bases lay in between. The CDR3 sequence is 16 residues long. The V gene's germline CDR1 is ENHRY and CDR2 SYGVKD. The CDR3 spells CAISESTVVRTDTQYF. CDR3 bases: TGTGCCATCAGTGAGTCGACGGTCGTTCGCACAGATACGCAGTATTTT.

V is TRBV5-4 and J is TRBJ2-5; 8 bases align to TRBD2. The J segment lost 3 bases and the V segment lost 7 bases, leaving 2 bases of the junction unmatched. There are 12 residues in the CDR3. Germline assignment: CDR1 SGHNT and CDR2 YYREEE (reference sequence). The CDR3 DNA reads TGTGCCAGCTCGGGAGGGGAAGAGACCCAGTACTTC. It codes for CASSGGEETQYF.

The rearrangement links TRBV18 to TRBJ2-5; weak D call: TRBD2 (6 bases). Trimming removed 6 bases from V and 3 bases from J, with 26 bases in between. The germline V gene encodes CDR1 KGHSH and CDR2 LQKENI. There are 18 residues in the CDR3. CDR3 region: CASSHERGKLSVEETQYF. In nucleotides, the CDR3 is TGTGCCAGCTCTCACGAACGGGGGAAACTTTCCGTGGAAGAGACCCAGTACTTC.

The chain couples TRBV2 to TRBJ2-4; D may be TRBD1 or TRBD2 (6 bases each). There are 11 residues in the CDR3. The germline gives CDR1 SNHLY, CDR2 FYNNEI. The V end was cut by 7 bases, the J end by 6 bases, with 7 bases between. The CDR3 reads CASKGGNIQYF. The CDR3 coding sequence is TGTGCCAGCAAGGGGGGAAACATTCAGTACTTC.